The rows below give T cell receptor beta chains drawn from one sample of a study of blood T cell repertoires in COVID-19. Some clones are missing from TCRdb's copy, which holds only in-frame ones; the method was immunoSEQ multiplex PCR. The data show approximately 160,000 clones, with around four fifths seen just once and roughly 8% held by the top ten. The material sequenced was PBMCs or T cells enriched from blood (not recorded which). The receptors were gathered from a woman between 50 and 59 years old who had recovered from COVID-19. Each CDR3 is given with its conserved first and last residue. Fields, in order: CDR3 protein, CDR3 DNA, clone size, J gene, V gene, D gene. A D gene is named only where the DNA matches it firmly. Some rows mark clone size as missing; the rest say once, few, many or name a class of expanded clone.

CASSYFSGAYEQYF | TGTGCCAGCAGTTACTTCTCAGGGGCCTACGAGCAGTACTTC | . | TRBJ2-7 | TRBV6-2/TRBV6-3 | .
CASSFYRGENTEAFF | TGTGCCAGCAGCTTTTACAGGGGGGAGAACACTGAAGCTTTCTTT | once | TRBJ1-1 | TRBV11-3 | TRBD1
CATSDLVSGSTDTQYF | TGTGCCACCAGTGATTTAGTTAGCGGGAGCACAGATACGCAGTATTTT | . | TRBJ2-3 | TRBV24-1 | TRBD2
CASSPAPVGHQSYNEQFF | TGCGCCAGCAGCCCGGCCCCGGTGGGGCATCAATCCTACAATGAGCAGTTCTTC | . | TRBJ2-1 | TRBV5-1 | .
CASSLTRRYEQYF | TGTGCCAGCAGTTTAACTAGAAGGTACGAGCAGTACTTC | . | TRBJ2-7 | TRBV28 | .
CASSHSLVGNTIYF | TGTGCCAGCAGCCACTCGCTCGTTGGAAACACCATATATTTT | . | TRBJ1-3 | TRBV6-2/TRBV6-3 | .
CASSQDLVLGRAGNTIYF | TGCGCCAGCAGCCAAGATTTAGTTTTGGGCAGGGCTGGAAACACCATATATTTT | . | TRBJ1-3 | TRBV4-1 | .
CASSISGVRQPQHF | TGTGCCAGTAGTATTTCGGGAGTGCGACAGCCCCAGCATTTT | . | TRBJ1-5 | TRBV19 | .
CASSRREGNYGYTF | TGTGCCAGCAGCAGAAGGGAGGGTAACTATGGCTACACCTTC | . | TRBJ1-2 | TRBV3-1/TRBV3-2 | .
CASSLEAAGADPDQPQHF | TGTGCCAGCAGCTTAGAGGCGGCGGGGGCAGACCCCGATCAGCCCCAGCATTTT | . | TRBJ1-5 | TRBV7-6 | .
CASSAEAQGGNEKLFF | TGTGCCAGCAGCGCCGAAGCCCAGGGAGGTAATGAAAAACTGTTTTTT | . | TRBJ1-4 | TRBV9 | .
CASSQGPSNEKLFF | TGCGCCAGCAGTCAAGGGCCGTCTAATGAAAAACTGTTTTTT | few | TRBJ1-4 | TRBV4-1 | .
CATRLGGGPDGYTF | TGTGCCACCCGGCTGGGGGGAGGGCCTGATGGCTACACCTTC | . | TRBJ1-2 | TRBV6-5 | .
CASFGLQGAQGYTF | TGTGCCAGCTTTGGGTTACAGGGGGCGCAGGGCTACACCTTC | . | TRBJ1-2 | TRBV27 | TRBD1
CASSLLAGDTQYF | TGTGCCAGCAGCTTACTGGCGGGTGATACGCAGTATTTT | . | TRBJ2-3 | TRBV11-1 | .
CASSSSRLGGTQYF | TGTGCTAGCAGCTCCTCACGACTCGGCGGCACGCAGTATTTT | . | TRBJ2-3 | TRBV7-7 | .
CATSQGGSYNEQFF | TGTGCCACTTCCCAGGGGGGCTCCTACAATGAGCAGTTCTTC | . | TRBJ2-1 | TRBV19 | .
CAISQRGESEQFF | TGTGCCATCAGCCAGCGGGGGGAGTCGGAGCAGTTCTTC | once | TRBJ2-1 | TRBV10-3 | TRBD2